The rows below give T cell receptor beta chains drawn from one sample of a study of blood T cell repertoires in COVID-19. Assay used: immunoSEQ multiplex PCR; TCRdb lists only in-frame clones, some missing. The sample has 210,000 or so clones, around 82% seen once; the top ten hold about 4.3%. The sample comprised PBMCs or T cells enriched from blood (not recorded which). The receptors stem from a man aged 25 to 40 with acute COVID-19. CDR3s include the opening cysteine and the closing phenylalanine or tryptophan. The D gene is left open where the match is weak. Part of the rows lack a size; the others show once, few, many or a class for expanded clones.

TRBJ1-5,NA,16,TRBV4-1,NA,TGCGCCAGCAGCCGCGAACCGGGTTCGAGCAATCAGCCCCAGCATTTT,CASSREPGSSNQPQHF
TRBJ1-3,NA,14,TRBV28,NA,TGTGCCAGCAGTTTAACAGTCTCTGGAAACACCATATATTTT,CASSLTVSGNTIYF
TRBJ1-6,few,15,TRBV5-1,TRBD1,TGCGCCAGCAGCTTGGGAGGGACAGGGGGTTCACCCCTCCACTTT,CASSLGGTGGSPLHF
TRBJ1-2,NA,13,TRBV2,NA,TGTGCCAGCAGCGTTGACCCGGGCTATGGCTACACCTTC,CASSVDPGYGYTF
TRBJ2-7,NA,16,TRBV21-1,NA,TGTGCCAGCAGCAAAATCGGGCTAGGGGGCTCCTACGAGCAGTACTTC,CASSKIGLGGSYEQYF
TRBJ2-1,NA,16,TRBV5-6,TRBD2,TGTGCCAGCAGCTTTGGAGGGACTAACCCGTTAATCGAGCAGTTCTTC,CASSFGGTNPLIEQFF
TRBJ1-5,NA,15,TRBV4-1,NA,TGCGCCAGCAGCCAAGATCGGGCAGTTAGCGCGCCCCAGCATTTT,CASSQDRAVSAPQHF
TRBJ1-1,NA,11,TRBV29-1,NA,TGCAGCGGCCCAACCGGGGGTGAAGCTTTCTTT,CSGPTGGEAFF
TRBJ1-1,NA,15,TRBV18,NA,TGTGCCAGCTCACCATCGCGGGGAGTGAGCACTGAAGCTTTCTTT,CASSPSRGVSTEAFF
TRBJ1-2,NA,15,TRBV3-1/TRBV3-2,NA,TGTGCCAGCAGCTCCACGAGAGGCTCTCGCTACGGCTACACCTTC,CASSSTRGSRYGYTF
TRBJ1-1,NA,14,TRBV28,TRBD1,TGTGCCAGCAGGCAGACAGGGGGAGGCACTGAAGCTTTCTTT,CASRQTGGGTEAFF
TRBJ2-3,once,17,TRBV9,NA,TGTGCCAGCAGCCTCGAAAAGGGTATAGCGGCTATAGATACGCAGTATTTT,CASSLEKGIAAIDTQYF
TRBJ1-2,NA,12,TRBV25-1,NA,TGTGCCAGCAGCCTCCTCGGGAGCGGCTACACCTTC,CASSLLGSGYTF
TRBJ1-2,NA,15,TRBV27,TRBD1,TGTGCCAGCAGTATAGGGACAGGGGGCCTGTATGGCTACACCTTC,CASSIGTGGLYGYTF
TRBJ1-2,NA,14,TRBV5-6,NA,TGTGCCAGCAGCTTGGGGCAGGGGTGGTATGGCTACACCTTC,CASSLGQGWYGYTF
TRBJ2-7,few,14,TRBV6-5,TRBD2,TGTGCCAGCAGTTACGAGCGGGGGTCCTACGAGCAGTACTTC,CASSYERGSYEQYF
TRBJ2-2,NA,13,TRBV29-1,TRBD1,TGCAGCGTTGTGACAGGGGGGGCCGGGGAGCTGTTTTTT,CSVVTGGAGELFF
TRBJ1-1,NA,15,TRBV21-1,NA,TGTGCCAGCAGCACACGGGACAGTCCCCACACTGAAGCTTTCTTT,CASSTRDSPHTEAFF
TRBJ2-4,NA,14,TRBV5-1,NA,TGCGCCAGCAGCTTGTCAGGGGACAAAAACATTCAGTACTTC,CASSLSGDKNIQYF
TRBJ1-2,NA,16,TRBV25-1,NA,TGTGCCAGCAGTGATACGTTGGGCAAAGTGAACTATGGCTACACCTTC,CASSDTLGKVNYGYTF
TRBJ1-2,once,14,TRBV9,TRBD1,TGTGCCAGCAGCAGTAGGACAGGATATTATGGCTACACCTTC,CASSSRTGYYGYTF
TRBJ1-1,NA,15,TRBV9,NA,TGTGCCAGCAGCGTAGTACCGGGTACGAACACTGAAGCTTTCTTT,CASSVVPGTNTEAFF
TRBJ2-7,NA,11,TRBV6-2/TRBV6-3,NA,TGTGCCAGCAGTGGGACATACGAGCAGTACTTC,CASSGTYEQYF
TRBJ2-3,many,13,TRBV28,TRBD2,TGTGCCAGCAGTCAAGCGGGGGAAGATACGCAGTATTTT,CASSQAGEDTQYF
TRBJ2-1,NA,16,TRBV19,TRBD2,TGTGCCAGTAGTATATTTAGCGGGGGATCGTACAATGAGCAGTTCTTC,CASSIFSGGSYNEQFF
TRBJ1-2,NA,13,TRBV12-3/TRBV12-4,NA,TGTGCCAGCAGTTTGGGAGGGAACTATGGCTACACCTTC,CASSLGGNYGYTF
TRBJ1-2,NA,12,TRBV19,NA,TGTGCCAGTAGAATCGTCGCCGGTGGCTACACCTTC,CASRIVAGGYTF
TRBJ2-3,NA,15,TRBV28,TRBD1,TGTGCCAGCCTTCCCCAGGGCAGGGGGACAGATACGCAGTATTTT,CASLPQGRGTDTQYF
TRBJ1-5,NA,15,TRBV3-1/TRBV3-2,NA,TGTGCCAGCAGCCAAGATTGGGCAGATAATCAGCCCCAGCATTTT,CASSQDWADNQPQHF
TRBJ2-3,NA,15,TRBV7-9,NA,TGTGCCAGCAGTCCAACGACACAAAGCACAGATACGCAGTATTTT,CASSPTTQSTDTQYF
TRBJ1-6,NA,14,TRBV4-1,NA,TGCGCCAGCAGCCAAGTGCCGGATAATTCACCCCTCCACTTT,CASSQVPDNSPLHF
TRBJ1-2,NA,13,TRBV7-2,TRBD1,TGTGCCAGCAGTCGGACAGGGGCGGAGGGCTACACCTTC,CASSRTGAEGYTF
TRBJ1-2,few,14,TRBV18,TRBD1,TGTGCCACCGGGGACAGCCAGCTCCACTATGGCTACACCTTC,CATGDSQLHYGYTF
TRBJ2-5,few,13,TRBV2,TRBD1,TGTGCCACTCTGGACAGGTCAACCGGGACCCAGTACTTC,CATLDRSTGTQYF
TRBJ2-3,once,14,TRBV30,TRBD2,TGTGCCTGGATTCCTAGCGGGGGGTTACATACGCAGTATTTT,CAWIPSGGLHTQYF
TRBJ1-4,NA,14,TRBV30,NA,TGTGCCTGGAGGAGGGGAGGTAGGGGTGAAAAACTGTTTTTT,CAWRRGGRGEKLFF